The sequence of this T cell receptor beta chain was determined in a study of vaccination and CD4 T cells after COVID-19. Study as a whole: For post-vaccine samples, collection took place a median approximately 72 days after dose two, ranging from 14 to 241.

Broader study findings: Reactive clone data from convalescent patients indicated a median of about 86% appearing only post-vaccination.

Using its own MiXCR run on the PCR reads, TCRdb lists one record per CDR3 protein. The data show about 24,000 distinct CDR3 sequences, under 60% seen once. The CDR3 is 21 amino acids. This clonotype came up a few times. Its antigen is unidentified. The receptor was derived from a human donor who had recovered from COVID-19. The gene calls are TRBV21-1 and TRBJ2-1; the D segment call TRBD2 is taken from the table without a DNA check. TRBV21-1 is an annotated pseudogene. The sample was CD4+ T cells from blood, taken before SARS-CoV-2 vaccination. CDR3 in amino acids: CASRQGLAGLLFTPTGNEQFF. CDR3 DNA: TGTGCCAGCAGACAGGGGCTAGCGGGGCTACTATTCACCCCGACGGGCAATGAGCAGTTCTTC.